In this sample, the clone carrying this TCR beta chain turned up many times. Its matching antigen is unknown. This entry comes from a study of regulatory T cells in long-lasting Graves disease. Findings and caveats of the study: Researchers reported studying only peripheral blood, not thyroid tissue.

iRepertoire HTBI primers and Arm-PCR of CDR3 regions built TCR beta libraries. TCRdb independently ran MiXCR on the multiplex PCR reads; one entry per CDR3 protein. Among about half a million distinct CDR3 sequences listed, roughly 23% were seen once. Time point defined: persistent/refractory GD, antithyroid drugs over 5 years with positive TRAb. PBMC RNA was the source of the TCR library. The peripheral blood volume drawn was around 9.6 milliliters, and it was collected into EDTA tubes. The junction had 10 bases not matched to a gene; V was cut back by 5 bases and J by 7 bases. The CDR3 length is 14 residues. Germline CDR1 is SNHLY and CDR2 is FYNNEI.

The V call is TRBV2, the J call TRBJ1-1, with 7 bases that match TRBD1. The sequence was collected from a female donor with Graves disease. Source: peripheral blood mononuclear cells (PBMCs), taken when the disease was refractory, from a patient treated with antithyroid drugs. Written as DNA, the CDR3 is TGTGCCAGCAGTTGGCAGGGGGTCCCCAATGAAGCTTTCTTT. Encoded protein: CASSWQGVPNEAFF.